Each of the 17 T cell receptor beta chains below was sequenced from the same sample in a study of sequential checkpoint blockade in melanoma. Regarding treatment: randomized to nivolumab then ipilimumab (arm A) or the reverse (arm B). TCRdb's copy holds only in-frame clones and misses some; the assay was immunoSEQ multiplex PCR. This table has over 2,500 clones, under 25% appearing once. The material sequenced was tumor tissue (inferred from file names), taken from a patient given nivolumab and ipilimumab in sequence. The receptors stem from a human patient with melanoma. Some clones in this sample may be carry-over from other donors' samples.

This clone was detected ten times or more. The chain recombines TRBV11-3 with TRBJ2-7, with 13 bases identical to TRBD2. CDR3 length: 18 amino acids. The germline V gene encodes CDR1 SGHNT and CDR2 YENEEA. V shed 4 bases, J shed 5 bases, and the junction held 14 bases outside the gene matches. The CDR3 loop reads CASSSRTSGGAWAHEQYF. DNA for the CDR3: TGTGCCAGCAGCTCCAGAACTAGCGGGGGGGCATGGGCCCACGAGCAGTACTTC.

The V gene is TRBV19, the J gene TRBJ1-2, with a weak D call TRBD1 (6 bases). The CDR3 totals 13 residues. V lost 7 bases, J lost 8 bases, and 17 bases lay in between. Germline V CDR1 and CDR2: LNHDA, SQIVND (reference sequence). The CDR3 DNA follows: TGTGCCAGTACCCCCGGCAGGGGAGGAGGCTACACCTTC. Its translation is CASTPGRGGGYTF.

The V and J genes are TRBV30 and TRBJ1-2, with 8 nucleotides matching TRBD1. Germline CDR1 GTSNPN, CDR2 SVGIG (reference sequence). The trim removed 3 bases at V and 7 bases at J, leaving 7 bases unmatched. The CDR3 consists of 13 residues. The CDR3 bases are TGTGCCTGGAGGAGGACAGGGACGAGTGGCTACACCTTC. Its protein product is CAWRRTGTSGYTF.

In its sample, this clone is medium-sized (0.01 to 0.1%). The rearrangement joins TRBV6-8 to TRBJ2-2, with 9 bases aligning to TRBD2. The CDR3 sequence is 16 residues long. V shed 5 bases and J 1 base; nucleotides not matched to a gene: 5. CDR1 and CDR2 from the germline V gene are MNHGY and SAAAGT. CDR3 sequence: CASSDLAGRNTGELFF. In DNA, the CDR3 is TGTGCCAGCAGTGACCTAGCGGGGAGGAACACCGGGGAGCTGTTTTTT.

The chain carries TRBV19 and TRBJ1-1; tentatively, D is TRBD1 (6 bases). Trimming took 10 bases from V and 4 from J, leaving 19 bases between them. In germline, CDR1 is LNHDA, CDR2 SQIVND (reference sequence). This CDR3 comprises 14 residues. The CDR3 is CATRGGSSFTEAFF. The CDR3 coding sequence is TGTGCCACAAGGGGGGGTTCCTCTTTCACTGAAGCTTTCTTT. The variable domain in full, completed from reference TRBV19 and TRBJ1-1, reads DGGITQSPKYLFRKEGQNVTLSCEQNLNHDAMYWYRQDPGQGLRLIYYSQIVNDFQKGDIAEGYSVSREKKESFPLTVTSAQKNPTAFYLCATRGGSSFTEAFFGQGTRLTVV.

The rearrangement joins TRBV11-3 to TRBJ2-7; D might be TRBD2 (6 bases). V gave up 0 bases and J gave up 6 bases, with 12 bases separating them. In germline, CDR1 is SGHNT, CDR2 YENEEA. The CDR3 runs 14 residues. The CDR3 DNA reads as TGTGCCAGCAGCTTAGACGGGCCCGGGGGCGAGCAGTACTTC. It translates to CASSLDGPGGEQYF. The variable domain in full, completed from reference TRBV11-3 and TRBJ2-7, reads EAGVVQSPRYKIIEKKQPVAFWCNPISGHNTLYWYLQNLGQGPELLIRYENEEAVDDSQLPKDRFSAERLKGVDSTLKIQPAELGDSAVYLCASSLDGPGGEQYFGPGTRLTVT.

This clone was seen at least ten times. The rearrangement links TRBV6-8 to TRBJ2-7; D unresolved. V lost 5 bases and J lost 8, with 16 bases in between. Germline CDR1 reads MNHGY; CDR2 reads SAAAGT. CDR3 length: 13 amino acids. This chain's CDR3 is CASSPAQAPQQYF. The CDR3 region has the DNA TGTGCCAGCAGTCCCGCCCAGGCCCCACAGCAGTACTTC.

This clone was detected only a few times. The CDR3 loop reads CASSVGGPGELFF. DNA for the CDR3: TGTGCCAGCAGCGTAGGAGGTCCCGGGGAGCTGTTTTTT. The chain joins TRBV9 to TRBJ2-2, with D hard to call. Germline V gene data show CDR1 as SGDLS and CDR2 as YYNGEE. The CDR3 is 13 amino acids. Trimming left V 0 bases short and J 6 bases short, with 6 bases between.

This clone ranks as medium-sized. The CDR3 sequence is CASSEATLQVSYEQYF. CDR3 nucleotide sequence: TGTGCCAGCAGTGAAGCGACTTTACAGGTCTCCTACGAGCAGTACTTC. This rearrangement joins TRBV6-1 to TRBJ2-7, with D perhaps TRBD1 (5 bases). CDR3 length: 16 residues. Germline V lookup: CDR1 MNHNS, CDR2 SASEGT. The ends were cut back, 0 bases at V and 0 bases at J, with 12 bases in the middle.

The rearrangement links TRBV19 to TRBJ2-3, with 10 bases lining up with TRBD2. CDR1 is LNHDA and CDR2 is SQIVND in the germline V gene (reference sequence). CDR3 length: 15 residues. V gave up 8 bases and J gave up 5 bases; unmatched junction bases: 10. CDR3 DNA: TGTGCCAGTCAAAGCGGGGGGGCCGGGGGAGATACGCAGTATTTT. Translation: CASQSGGAGGDTQYF.

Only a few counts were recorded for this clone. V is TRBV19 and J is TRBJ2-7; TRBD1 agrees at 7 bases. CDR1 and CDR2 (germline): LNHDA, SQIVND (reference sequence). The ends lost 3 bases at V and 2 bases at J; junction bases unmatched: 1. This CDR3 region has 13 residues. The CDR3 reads CASSIGQAYEQYF. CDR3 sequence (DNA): TGTGCCAGTAGTATTGGACAGGCCTACGAGCAGTACTTC.

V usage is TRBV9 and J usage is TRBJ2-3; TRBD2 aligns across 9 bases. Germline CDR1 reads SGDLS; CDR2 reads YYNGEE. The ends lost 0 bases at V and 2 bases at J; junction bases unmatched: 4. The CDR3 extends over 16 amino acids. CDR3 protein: CASSVVAGGITDTQYF. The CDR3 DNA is TGTGCCAGCAGCGTAGTTGCGGGGGGGATCACAGATACGCAGTATTTT. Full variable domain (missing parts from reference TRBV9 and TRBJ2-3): DSGVTQTPKHLITATGQRVTLRCSPRSGDLSVYWYQQSLDQGLQFLIQYYNGEERAKGNILERFSAQQFPDLHSELNLSSLELGDSALYFCASSVVAGGITDTQYFGPGTRLTVL.

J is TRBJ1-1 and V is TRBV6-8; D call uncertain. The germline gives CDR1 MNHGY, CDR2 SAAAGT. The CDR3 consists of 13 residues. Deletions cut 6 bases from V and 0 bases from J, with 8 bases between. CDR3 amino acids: CASRTTVNTEAFF. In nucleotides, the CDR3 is TGTGCCAGCAGGACGACTGTGAACACTGAAGCTTTCTTT.

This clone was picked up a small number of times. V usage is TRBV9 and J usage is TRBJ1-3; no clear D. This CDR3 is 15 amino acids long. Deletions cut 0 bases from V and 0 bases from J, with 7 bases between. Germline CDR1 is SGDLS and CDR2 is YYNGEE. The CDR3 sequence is CASSVGQSSGNTIYF. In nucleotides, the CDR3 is TGTGCCAGCAGCGTAGGGCAAAGCTCTGGAAACACCATATATTTT. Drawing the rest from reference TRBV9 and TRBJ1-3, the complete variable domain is DSGVTQTPKHLITATGQRVTLRCSPRSGDLSVYWYQQSLDQGLQFLIQYYNGEERAKGNILERFSAQQFPDLHSELNLSSLELGDSALYFCASSVGQSSGNTIYFGEGSWLTVV.

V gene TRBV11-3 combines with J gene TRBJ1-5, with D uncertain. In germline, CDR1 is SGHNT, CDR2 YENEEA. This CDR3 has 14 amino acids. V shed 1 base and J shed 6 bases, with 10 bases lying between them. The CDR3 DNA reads TGTGCCAGCAGCTTAGGTCTGCCTGGTCAGCCCCAGCATTTT. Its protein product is CASSLGLPGQPQHF. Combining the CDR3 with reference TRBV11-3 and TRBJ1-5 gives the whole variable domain EAGVVQSPRYKIIEKKQPVAFWCNPISGHNTLYWYLQNLGQGPELLIRYENEEAVDDSQLPKDRFSAERLKGVDSTLKIQPAELGDSAVYLCASSLGLPGQPQHFGDGTRLSIL.

In nucleotides, the CDR3 is TGTGCCAGCAGCTTCGCTGTTTTAGCGGGGCAAGAGACCCAGTACTTC. Translated: CASSFAVLAGQETQYF. The chain recombines TRBV11-3 with TRBJ2-5; TRBD2 agrees at 8 bases. Germline V gives CDR1 SGHNT, CDR2 YENEEA. J gave up 2 bases and V 3 bases, and 8 bases lay outside the gene matches. The length of the CDR3 is 16 residues. The full variable domain, rest sourced from reference TRBV11-3 and TRBJ2-5, is EAGVVQSPRYKIIEKKQPVAFWCNPISGHNTLYWYLQNLGQGPELLIRYENEEAVDDSQLPKDRFSAERLKGVDSTLKIQPAELGDSAVYLCASSFAVLAGQETQYFGPGTRLLVL.

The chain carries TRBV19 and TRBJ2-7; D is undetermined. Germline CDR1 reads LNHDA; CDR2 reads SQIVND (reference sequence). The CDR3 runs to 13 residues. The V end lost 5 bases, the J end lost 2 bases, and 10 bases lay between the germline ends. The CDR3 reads CASSRDKPYEQYF. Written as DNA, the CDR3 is TGTGCCAGTAGTCGCGACAAACCCTACGAGCAGTACTTC.